The text below deals with one T cell receptor beta chain. Its antigen is as yet unknown. This record belongs to a study of T cell responses to AZD1222 COVID-19 vaccine. For the study at large: The study pooled second doses at about 4 or about 12 weeks.

Here immunoSEQ multiplex PCR was the method, and the copy in TCRdb shows in-frame clones only, minus some. This table has over 110,000 clones, approximately 90% appearing once. This CDR3 contains 14 residues. The germline gives CDR1 SGHRS, CDR2 YFSETQ. V was trimmed by 2 bases and J by 2 bases, leaving 10 bases between them. Regarding the study as a whole: Unmutated regions of variants are reportedly targeted by nearly half of spike-specific TCRs.

The genes are TRBV5-1 and TRBJ2-5, with D tentatively TRBD1 (6 bases). The source is an adult in good health. Sequenced material: peripheral blood, taken on day 0 of AZD1222 vaccination. CDR3 DNA: TGCGCCAGCAGCTTCAGGGGTTCACAAGAGACCCAGTACTTC. It is translated as CASSFRGSQETQYF.